The clone carrying this TCR beta chain showed up many times. The antigen is undetermined. One entry per CDR3 protein results from TCRdb running MiXCR on the reads. The data show about 260,000 distinct CDR3 sequences, around 8.7% seen once. The record originates from a study of T cell repertoires in cytomegalovirus infection. At the level of the study: Indications came from public TCR beta signatures; they pointed to CMV infection and to a matching HLA type. Study-level findings and limits: Clonotypes of TCR beta that were HLA-C-restricted and CMV-specific dominated the ex vivo response. Cumulative frequency of public TCR beta families picked out carriers of CMV plus the relevant HLA.

The CDR3 has 14 amino acids. Germline V gene sequence: CDR1 LGHNA, CDR2 YNFKEQ. V dropped 1 base and J dropped 5 bases, with 9 bases sitting between them. Sequenced sample: PBMCs. This sequence was found in a human donor in good health (CMV status not recorded). Some clones in this sample may be carry-over from other donors' samples. V and J are TRBV4-2 and TRBJ2-1; no definite D call. As DNA, the CDR3 is TGTGCCAGCAGCCAAGGAGGACCAGACAATGAGCAGTTCTTC. It codes for CASSQGGPDNEQFF.